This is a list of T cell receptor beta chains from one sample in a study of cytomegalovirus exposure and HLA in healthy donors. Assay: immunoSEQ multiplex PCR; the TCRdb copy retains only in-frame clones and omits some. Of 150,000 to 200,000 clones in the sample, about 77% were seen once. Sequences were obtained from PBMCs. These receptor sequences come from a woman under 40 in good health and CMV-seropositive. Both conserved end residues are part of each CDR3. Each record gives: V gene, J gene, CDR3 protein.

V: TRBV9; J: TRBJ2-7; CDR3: CASSVELAGFYEQYF
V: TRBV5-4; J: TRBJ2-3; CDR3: CASSLGGQGRTDTQYF
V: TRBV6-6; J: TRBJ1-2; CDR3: CASSYDRGVYGYTF
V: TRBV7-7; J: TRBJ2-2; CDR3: CASSSDRGAGELFF
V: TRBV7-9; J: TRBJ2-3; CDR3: CASSPGQGTSGDTQYF
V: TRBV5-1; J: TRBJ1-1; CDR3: CASSLDGTGLTNTEAFF
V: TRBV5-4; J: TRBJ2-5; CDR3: CASSPQTSSETQYF
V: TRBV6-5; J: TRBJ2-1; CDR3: CASSRLGLLYNEQFF
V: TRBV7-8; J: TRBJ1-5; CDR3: CASSLARGTALNQPQHF
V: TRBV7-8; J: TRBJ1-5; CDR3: CASSFGTGWGQPQHF
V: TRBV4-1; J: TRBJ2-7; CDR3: CASSQERGNSYEQYF
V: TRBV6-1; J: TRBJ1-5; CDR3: CASSEEGQVQGQPQHF
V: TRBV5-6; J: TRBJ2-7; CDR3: CASSLRAYEQYF
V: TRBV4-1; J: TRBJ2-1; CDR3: CASSQPTSGRAFYEQFF
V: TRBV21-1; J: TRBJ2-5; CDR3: CASSKEIAGEETQYF
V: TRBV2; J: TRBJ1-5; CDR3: CASSVFGRSNQPQHF
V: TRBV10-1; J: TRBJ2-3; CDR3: CASTGTSTTDTQYF
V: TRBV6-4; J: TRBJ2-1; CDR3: CASSAWLAGYNEQFF
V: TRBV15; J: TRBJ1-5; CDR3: CATSEEGLPGQPQHF
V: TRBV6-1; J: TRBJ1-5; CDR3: CASSEWSSDNQPQHF
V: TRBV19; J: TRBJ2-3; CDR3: CASTRWGPGDTSISTDTQYF
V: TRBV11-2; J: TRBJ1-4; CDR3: CASSLGGGVNEKLFF